This TCR beta chain was recovered during a study of OX40 agonist ivuxolimab in advanced cancers. Autoimmune disease history or systemic immunosuppression barred patients. TCRdb's table, derived via immunoSEQ multiplex PCR, lists solely in-frame clones and lacks some. The sample has 73,000 or so clones; about 88% are singletons. Trimming took 2 bases from V and 8 from J, leaving 18 bases between them. Germline V gives CDR1 SNHLY, CDR2 FYNNEI. The CDR3 sequence is 15 residues long. The source is an adult with an advanced solid tumor such as melanoma, head and neck, liver or kidney cancer. Sequencing was performed on CD4+ or CD8+ T cells sorted from blood, taken in a trial of the OX40 agonist ivuxolimab. V is TRBV2 and J is TRBJ1-2; possible D gene TRBD1, 6 bases. DNA of the CDR3: TGTGCCAGCAGTGAATACAGGGAGGGTTTGGGAGGCTACACCTTC. Amino acid sequence: CASSEYREGLGGYTF.